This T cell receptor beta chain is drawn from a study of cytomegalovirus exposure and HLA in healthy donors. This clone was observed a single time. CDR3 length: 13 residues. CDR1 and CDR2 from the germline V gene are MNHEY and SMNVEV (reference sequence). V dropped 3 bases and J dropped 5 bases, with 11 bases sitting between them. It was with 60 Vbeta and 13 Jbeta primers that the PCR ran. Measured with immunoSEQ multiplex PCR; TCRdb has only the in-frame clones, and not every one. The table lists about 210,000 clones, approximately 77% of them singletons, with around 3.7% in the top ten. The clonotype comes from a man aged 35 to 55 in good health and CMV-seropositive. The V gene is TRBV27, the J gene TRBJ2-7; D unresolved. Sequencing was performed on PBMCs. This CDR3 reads CASSLASGNEQYF. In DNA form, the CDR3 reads TGTGCCAGCAGTTTGGCTAGTGGCAACGAGCAGTACTTC.